The sequence of this TCR beta chain was determined in a study of blood T cell repertoires in COVID-19. Across the whole study: Sites across the United States, Italy and Spain contributed samples from acute and convalescent COVID-19. Sample material is recorded as cDNA or gDNA derived from T cells, B-cell-depleted T cells, or PBMCs.

CDR3 length equals 12 residues. Germline V CDR1 and CDR2: LNHDA, SQIVND (reference sequence). V lost 2 bases and J lost 7, with 8 bases in between. Source study methods: Estimates of nucleated cell counts were drawn from the amplification of reference gene primers. Produced via immunoSEQ multiplex PCR; TCRdb's table is partial and in-frame only. V and J calls and clone size are given by that table; D and trimming were obtained from the DNA. Seen here are 150,000 to 200,000 clones, around 80% observed once, and the top ten hold roughly 20%. This clone appeared a few times. The source material was peripheral blood. The sequence was obtained from a woman older than 75 with acute or convalescent COVID-19. The chain combines TRBV19 with TRBJ1-1; no clear D. The CDR3 DNA follows: TGTGCCAGTAGTATAACGGGATTTGAAGCTTTCTTT. Translating gives CASSITGFEAFF.